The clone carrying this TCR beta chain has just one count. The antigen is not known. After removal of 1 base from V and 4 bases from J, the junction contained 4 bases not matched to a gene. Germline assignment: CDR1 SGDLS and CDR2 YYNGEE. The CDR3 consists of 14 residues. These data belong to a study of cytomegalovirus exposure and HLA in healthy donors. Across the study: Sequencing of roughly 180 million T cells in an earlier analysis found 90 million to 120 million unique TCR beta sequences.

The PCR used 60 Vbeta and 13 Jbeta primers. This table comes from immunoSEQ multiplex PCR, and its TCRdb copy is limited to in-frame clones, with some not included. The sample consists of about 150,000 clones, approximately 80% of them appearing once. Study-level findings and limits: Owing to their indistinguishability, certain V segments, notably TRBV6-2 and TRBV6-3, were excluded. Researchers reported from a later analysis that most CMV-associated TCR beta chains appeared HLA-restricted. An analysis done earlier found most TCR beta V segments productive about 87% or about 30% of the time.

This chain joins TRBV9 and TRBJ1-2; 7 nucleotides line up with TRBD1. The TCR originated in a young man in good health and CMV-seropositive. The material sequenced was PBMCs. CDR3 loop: CASSVNRDSYGYTF. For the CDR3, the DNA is TGTGCCAGCAGCGTAAACCGGGACAGCTATGGCTACACCTTC.